One TCR beta chain is described in this entry. Its antigen remains unknown. This record belongs to a study of cytotoxic CD8 clonotypes in ibrutinib-treated CLL. The junction had 14 bases not matched to a gene; V was cut back by 5 bases and J by 3 bases. Germline CDR1 and CDR2: SGHKS and YYEKEE (reference sequence). CDR3 size: 17 residues. The method was immunoSEQ multiplex PCR; TCRdb's version includes in-frame clones alone and lacks a portion of them. The table lists around 140,000 clones, approximately 83% of them singletons, with around 2.1% in the top ten. Study results and caveats: Pretreatment clonality was elevated relative to age-matched healthy donors and paralleled circulating CD8+ T-cell counts.

The clonotype originates from a human donor with chronic lymphocytic leukemia. The material was PBMCs, obtained after 24 months of ibrutinib treatment. The rearrangement uses TRBV5-5 and TRBJ2-7; TRBD1 matches at 10 bases. CDR3 protein: CASRIQHRDRGLYEQYF. The DNA for the CDR3 is TGTGCCAGCAGAATACAACACCGGGACAGGGGCCTCTACGAGCAGTACTTC.